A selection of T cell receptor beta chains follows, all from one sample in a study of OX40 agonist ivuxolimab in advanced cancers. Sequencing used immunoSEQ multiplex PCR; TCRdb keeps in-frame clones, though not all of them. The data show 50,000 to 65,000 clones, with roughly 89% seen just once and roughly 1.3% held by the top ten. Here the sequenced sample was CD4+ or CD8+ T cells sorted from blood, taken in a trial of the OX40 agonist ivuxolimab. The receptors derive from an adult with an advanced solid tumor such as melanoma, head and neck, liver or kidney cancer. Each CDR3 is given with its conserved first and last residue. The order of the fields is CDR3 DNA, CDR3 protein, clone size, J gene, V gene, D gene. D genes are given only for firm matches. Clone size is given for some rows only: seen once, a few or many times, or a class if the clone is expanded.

CDR3 DNA: TGTGCCAGCAGTCTCCAGTCGACAGTCGGGAGCACCATATATTTT
CDR3 protein: CASSLQSTVGSTIYF
clone size: .
J gene: TRBJ1-3
V gene: TRBV28
D gene: .

CDR3 DNA: TGTGCCAGCAGTTTAGGGGGGTTGCGTGGCTACACCTTC
CDR3 protein: CASSLGGLRGYTF
clone size: .
J gene: TRBJ1-2
V gene: TRBV28
D gene: .

CDR3 DNA: TGTGCCAGCAGTTGGCAAGTTCGGGAAAAACTGTTTTTT
CDR3 protein: CASSWQVREKLFF
clone size: .
J gene: TRBJ1-4
V gene: TRBV6-1
D gene: .

CDR3 DNA: TGTGCCAGCAGCTTAGGACAGTCCCCCTACGAGCAGTACTTC
CDR3 protein: CASSLGQSPYEQYF
clone size: .
J gene: TRBJ2-7
V gene: TRBV7-9
D gene: .

CDR3 DNA: TGCAGCGTTGAAGGGGGAGGTGGGGGCTACACCTTC
CDR3 protein: CSVEGGGGGYTF
clone size: once
J gene: TRBJ1-2
V gene: TRBV29-1
D gene: .

CDR3 DNA: TGCGCCAGCAGCTTGGACAGGGTTAACACCGGGGAGCTGTTTTTT
CDR3 protein: CASSLDRVNTGELFF
clone size: once
J gene: TRBJ2-2
V gene: TRBV5-1
D gene: .

CDR3 DNA: TGTGCCAGCAGCGAAAGGGACAGGCCTACCTACGAGCAGTACTTC
CDR3 protein: CASSERDRPTYEQYF
clone size: .
J gene: TRBJ2-7
V gene: TRBV6-5
D gene: TRBD1

CDR3 DNA: TGTGCCAGCAAACTGGGGGGAGATACGCAGTATTTT
CDR3 protein: CASKLGGDTQYF
clone size: .
J gene: TRBJ2-3
V gene: TRBV7-9
D gene: .

CDR3 DNA: TGTGCCAGCAGTCAGGGCTATGGCTACACCTTC
CDR3 protein: CASSQGYGYTF
clone size: .
J gene: TRBJ1-2
V gene: TRBV6-5
D gene: .

CDR3 DNA: TGTGCCAGCAGTGAAGTTCAGGGGGCGAATGAGCAGTTCTTC
CDR3 protein: CASSEVQGANEQFF
clone size: .
J gene: TRBJ2-1
V gene: TRBV6-1
D gene: TRBD1

CDR3 DNA: TGTGCCAGCAGCTCTAGGGCGGACAGGGTTCCCGGGGAGCTGTTTTTT
CDR3 protein: CASSSRADRVPGELFF
clone size: .
J gene: TRBJ2-2
V gene: TRBV7-9
D gene: TRBD1

CDR3 DNA: TGTGCCAGCAGTTACTCGGTCATAAGAGTTCCGACTGAAGCTTTCTTT
CDR3 protein: CASSYSVIRVPTEAFF
clone size: .
J gene: TRBJ1-1
V gene: TRBV6-5
D gene: .

CDR3 DNA: TGTGCCAGCAGTTACCGGGGGTACGGCTACACCTTC
CDR3 protein: CASSYRGYGYTF
clone size: .
J gene: TRBJ1-2
V gene: TRBV6-5
D gene: .

CDR3 DNA: TGTGCCAGCAGCTTGAGGACAGGAGGGGAAAAACTGTTTTTT
CDR3 protein: CASSLRTGGEKLFF
clone size: .
J gene: TRBJ1-4
V gene: TRBV5-6
D gene: TRBD1

CDR3 DNA: TGTGCCAGCAATCCTCCCGAGCTTCTAGCCAAAAACATTCAGTACTTC
CDR3 protein: CASNPPELLAKNIQYF
clone size: .
J gene: TRBJ2-4
V gene: TRBV6-6
D gene: .

CDR3 DNA: TGTGCCAGTATTGGGGCGGCCAATCAGCCCCAGCATTTT
CDR3 protein: CASIGAANQPQHF
clone size: few
J gene: TRBJ1-5
V gene: TRBV19
D gene: .

CDR3 DNA: TGTGCCAGCAGTTACGCTCCGGTGACCACTGAAGCTTTCTTT
CDR3 protein: CASSYAPVTTEAFF
clone size: .
J gene: TRBJ1-1
V gene: TRBV6-5
D gene: .

CDR3 DNA: TGTGCCAGCAGCTTGGGGTCCACAGATACGCAGTATTTT
CDR3 protein: CASSLGSTDTQYF
clone size: .
J gene: TRBJ2-3
V gene: TRBV4-2
D gene: .

CDR3 DNA: TGTGCCAGCAGCCTCCCGGGAGACACTGAAGCTTTCTTT
CDR3 protein: CASSLPGDTEAFF
clone size: few
J gene: TRBJ1-1
V gene: TRBV7-3
D gene: .

CDR3 DNA: TGTGCCAGCAGCAAAGGATCTGGGGCCAACGTCCTGACTTTC
CDR3 protein: CASSKGSGANVLTF
clone size: .
J gene: TRBJ2-6
V gene: TRBV7-6
D gene: .

CDR3 DNA: TGTGCCATCAGGTCGTCGACTATGCGGGATACGCAGTATTTT
CDR3 protein: CAIRSSTMRDTQYF
clone size: .
J gene: TRBJ2-3
V gene: TRBV10-3
D gene: .

CDR3 DNA: TGTGCCAGTAGTCCCACAGGGATAACTTCACCCCTCCACTTT
CDR3 protein: CASSPTGITSPLHF
clone size: .
J gene: TRBJ1-6
V gene: TRBV19
D gene: .

CDR3 DNA: TGCGCCAGCAGCTTGGAGGGGGCTAGTGGAGATACGCAGTATTTT
CDR3 protein: CASSLEGASGDTQYF
clone size: .
J gene: TRBJ2-3
V gene: TRBV5-1
D gene: TRBD1

CDR3 DNA: TGTGCCAGCAGTGAGTTCGGGCTGAGGGTGGCGGATACGCAGTATTTT
CDR3 protein: CASSEFGLRVADTQYF
clone size: .
J gene: TRBJ2-3
V gene: TRBV6-4
D gene: .

CDR3 DNA: TGCGCCAGCAGTATCAGGGAGATTAATGAAAAACTGTTTTTT
CDR3 protein: CASSIREINEKLFF
clone size: .
J gene: TRBJ1-4
V gene: TRBV4-1
D gene: .

CDR3 DNA: TGTGCCAGCAGCCGACTAGCGGGAGTGTCCGGGGAGCTGTTTTTT
CDR3 protein: CASSRLAGVSGELFF
clone size: .
J gene: TRBJ2-2
V gene: TRBV7-9
D gene: TRBD2

CDR3 DNA: TGTGCCAGCAGTGATTTGGGGGCCTCACCCAATACGCAGTATTTT
CDR3 protein: CASSDLGASPNTQYF
clone size: once
J gene: TRBJ2-3
V gene: TRBV2
D gene: .

CDR3 DNA: TGTGCCAGCAGCCAAGAAGGACTAGCGGGAGGTGGTGAGCAGTTCTTC
CDR3 protein: CASSQEGLAGGGEQFF
clone size: .
J gene: TRBJ2-1
V gene: TRBV4-2
D gene: TRBD2

CDR3 DNA: TGTGCCAGCAGCTTGAAGGGGGCAGATACGCAGTATTTT
CDR3 protein: CASSLKGADTQYF
clone size: .
J gene: TRBJ2-3
V gene: TRBV5-6
D gene: .

CDR3 DNA: TGCGCCAGCAGCTTGGCTCCGACAGGGTCCTCGAGAGAGCAGTACTTC
CDR3 protein: CASSLAPTGSSREQYF
clone size: .
J gene: TRBJ2-7
V gene: TRBV5-1
D gene: TRBD1

CDR3 DNA: TGTGCCACCAGCAGAGTCGGTTTACAAGAGACCCAGTACTTC
CDR3 protein: CATSRVGLQETQYF
clone size: .
J gene: TRBJ2-5
V gene: TRBV15
D gene: .

CDR3 DNA: TGTGCCATCACAAGAACGCGGCATAGCTACAATGAGCAGTTCTTC
CDR3 protein: CAITRTRHSYNEQFF
clone size: once
J gene: TRBJ2-1
V gene: TRBV6-1
D gene: .

CDR3 DNA: TGCGCCAGCAGCCGGAGACTAGCGGGGGGCACAAGCACAGATACGCAGTATTTT
CDR3 protein: CASSRRLAGGTSTDTQYF
clone size: .
J gene: TRBJ2-3
V gene: TRBV4-1
D gene: TRBD2

CDR3 DNA: TGCGCCAGCACGGAGACAGGGCCTGGAAACACCATATATTTT
CDR3 protein: CASTETGPGNTIYF
clone size: .
J gene: TRBJ1-3
V gene: TRBV10-2
D gene: TRBD1

CDR3 DNA: TGTGCCAGCGGAAAGACAGGGGGGAATGAAAAACTGTTTTTT
CDR3 protein: CASGKTGGNEKLFF
clone size: .
J gene: TRBJ1-4
V gene: TRBV6-1
D gene: TRBD1

CDR3 DNA: TGCAGTGCTAGAGATCGGGATACGCAGTATTTT
CDR3 protein: CSARDRDTQYF
clone size: .
J gene: TRBJ2-3
V gene: TRBV20-1
D gene: .

CDR3 DNA: TGCGCCAGCAGCCCCGAGGGGCGTTTTAATGAAAAACTGTTTTTT
CDR3 protein: CASSPEGRFNEKLFF
clone size: .
J gene: TRBJ1-4
V gene: TRBV5-1
D gene: .

CDR3 DNA: TGTGCCAGCAGTGACTCGCGCCGGGGGGGCGCAAGTACGCAGTATTTT
CDR3 protein: CASSDSRRGGASTQYF
clone size: .
J gene: TRBJ2-3
V gene: TRBV6-4
D gene: TRBD2

CDR3 DNA: TGTGCCAGCAGTCCAATAGGGGGGATAGGCTACGAGCAGTACTTC
CDR3 protein: CASSPIGGIGYEQYF
clone size: .
J gene: TRBJ2-7
V gene: TRBV27
D gene: .

CDR3 DNA: TGTGCCAGCAGTTACTCCACACGATTCTCTGGAAACACCATATATTTT
CDR3 protein: CASSYSTRFSGNTIYF
clone size: .
J gene: TRBJ1-3
V gene: TRBV6-6
D gene: .

CDR3 DNA: TGTGCCAGTGTCGGGGGCCCTAGAGGGTACAATGAGCAGTTCTTC
CDR3 protein: CASVGGPRGYNEQFF
clone size: .
J gene: TRBJ2-1
V gene: TRBV11-2
D gene: .

CDR3 DNA: TGCAGCGTAGGCAGGGGCCACGAGCAGTACTTC
CDR3 protein: CSVGRGHEQYF
clone size: .
J gene: TRBJ2-7
V gene: TRBV29-1
D gene: .

CDR3 DNA: TGTGCCAGCATCGACCGGGTTGACTCTGGAAACACCATATATTTT
CDR3 protein: CASIDRVDSGNTIYF
clone size: .
J gene: TRBJ1-3
V gene: TRBV28
D gene: .

CDR3 DNA: TGTGCCAGCAGCCCGAACACAGATACGCAGTATTTT
CDR3 protein: CASSPNTDTQYF
clone size: few
J gene: TRBJ2-3
V gene: TRBV7-2
D gene: .

CDR3 DNA: TGCAGCGTTGCACACAATGAGCAGTTCTTC
CDR3 protein: CSVAHNEQFF
clone size: .
J gene: TRBJ2-1
V gene: TRBV29-1
D gene: .

CDR3 DNA: TGCGCCAGCAGCTTAAGGACCGGGGGCGATCAGCCCCAGCATTTT
CDR3 protein: CASSLRTGGDQPQHF
clone size: .
J gene: TRBJ1-5
V gene: TRBV5-1
D gene: .

CDR3 DNA: TGTGCCACCACAGGGGAAACCAAAAACATTCAGTACTTC
CDR3 protein: CATTGETKNIQYF
clone size: .
J gene: TRBJ2-4
V gene: TRBV28
D gene: TRBD1

CDR3 DNA: TGTGCCAGCAGTACACAGGGGGCGAGCACTGAAGCTTTCTTT
CDR3 protein: CASSTQGASTEAFF
clone size: .
J gene: TRBJ1-1
V gene: TRBV11-2
D gene: TRBD1

CDR3 DNA: TGTGCCAGCAGCTTGCAGGGCCAGGGCGCTCAGCCCCAGCATTTT
CDR3 protein: CASSLQGQGAQPQHF
clone size: once
J gene: TRBJ1-5
V gene: TRBV5-5
D gene: .

CDR3 DNA: TGTGCCAGTCACTCGCTCTCAGGGGCCCGCGGCTACACCTTC
CDR3 protein: CASHSLSGARGYTF
clone size: .
J gene: TRBJ1-2
V gene: TRBV28
D gene: .

CDR3 DNA: TGCAGCGCCCGGACTAAGTTGGGACCCAATGAGCAGTTCTTC
CDR3 protein: CSARTKLGPNEQFF
clone size: .
J gene: TRBJ2-1
V gene: TRBV29-1
D gene: .